Shown below are 21 T cell receptor beta chains from a single sample sequenced in a study of T cells in Graves' hyperthyroidism and ophthalmopathy. There were TCR beta CDR3 regions amplified from RNA transcripts. The HTBI primer set was used in a first-round RT-PCR of the TCR CDR3. MiXCR, run by TCRdb on the multiplex PCR reads, gives a single entry per CDR3 protein. Of some 400,000 distinct CDR3 sequences in the sample, roughly 14% were seen once. The sample comprised blood. The source is a man between 25 and 39 years old with Graves' hyperthyroidism that later progressed to Graves' ophthalmopathy.

The J gene is TRBJ2-7, the V gene TRBV6-6; TRBD2 might be the D (6 bases). V lost 0 bases, J lost 1 base, and 16 bases lay in between. CDR1 MNHNY and CDR2 SVGAGI come from the germline V gene (reference sequence). The CDR3 loop spans 17 amino acids. CDR3 in DNA: TGTGCCAGCAGTTACTCTCGTTCCCGGGGGATTTCCTACGAGCAGTACTTC. Amino acid sequence: CASSYSRSRGISYEQYF.

This clonotype occurred many times. The chain employs TRBV20-1 and TRBJ2-1; D tentatively reads TRBD1 or TRBD2 (6 bases each). The CDR3 is 13 residues long. Germline loops: CDR1 DFQATT, CDR2 SNEGSKA (reference sequence). Deletions cut 6 bases from V and 6 bases from J, with 15 bases between. In DNA form, the CDR3 reads TGCAGTGCACCCGGGGGCGTCCGCAATGAGCAGTTCTTC. Protein product: CSAPGGVRNEQFF.

This clonotype was found many times. The rearrangement joins TRBV7-9 to TRBJ2-1; D is possibly TRBD1 or TRBD2 (5 bases each). The CDR3 totals 12 residues. Trimming removed 5 bases from V and 9 bases from J, with 11 bases in between. Germline CDR1 reads SEHNR; CDR2 reads FQNEAQ (reference sequence). CDR3 sequence: CASSLGTAEQFF. CDR3 DNA: TGTGCCAGCAGCCTCGGGACGGCTGAGCAGTTCTTC.

This clonotype has a count of ten or more. V usage is TRBV20-1 and J usage is TRBJ1-5, with unresolved D. The V gene lost 3 bases and the J gene lost 4 bases, with 7 bases spanning the gap. The germline V gene encodes CDR1 DFQATT and CDR2 SNEGSKA (reference sequence). CDR3 length: 12 residues. CDR3 nucleotides: TGCAGTGCTAGTAGGATAAATCAGCCCCAGCATTTT. It is translated as CSASRINQPQHF.

V is TRBV27 and J is TRBJ2-1, with D unclear. Germline V lookup: CDR1 MNHEY, CDR2 SMNVEV (reference sequence). With 6 bases removed from V and 0 bases from J, the gap between germline ends came to 12 bases. The CDR3 is 15 residues long. CDR3 sequence: CASSARLSSYNEQFF. The DNA of the CDR3 is TGTGCCAGCAGCGCACGGCTAAGCTCCTACAATGAGCAGTTCTTC.

This clonotype appeared many times. This sequence joins TRBV7-3 and TRBJ2-2; no clear D gene. V was cut by 1 base and J by 5 bases, with 5 bases left in between. There are 13 residues in the CDR3. The germline gives CDR1 SGHTA, CDR2 FQGTGA. The CDR3 protein is CASSLRGTGELFF. CDR3 bases: TGTGCCAGCAGCTTAAGGGGTACCGGGGAGCTGTTTTTT.

This clonotype was counted ten times or more. The DNA of the CDR3 is TGTGCCAGCAGTTTAAACAGGGGGAAGGAGACCCAGTACTTC. It encodes CASSLNRGKETQYF. V and J are TRBV12-3 or TRBV12-4 and TRBJ2-5; 8 nucleotides agree with TRBD1. The V segment lost 2 bases and the J segment 5 bases; nucleotides outside the gene matches: 4. The CDR3 totals 14 residues.

This clonotype was recorded at least ten times. This chain connects TRBV27 to TRBJ1-2; 10 nucleotides match TRBD1. This CDR3 spans 15 amino acids. V lost 4 bases to trimming and J lost 3 bases; unmatched junction nucleotides: 5. The germline gives CDR1 MNHEY, CDR2 SMNVEV (reference sequence). CDR3 amino acids: CASSSPGQGYYGYTF. The DNA of the CDR3 is TGTGCCAGCAGTTCGCCGGGACAGGGGTACTATGGCTACACCTTC.

This clonotype was seen at least ten times. V and J are TRBV5-1 and TRBJ2-1, with 11 bases aligning to TRBD1. Germline V gene lookup returns CDR1 SGHRS and CDR2 YFSETQ. V lost 2 bases to trimming and J lost 9 bases; unmatched junction nucleotides: 7. This CDR3 has 15 amino acids. CDR3: CASSFRRTGGGEQFF. CDR3 bases: TGCGCCAGCAGCTTCCGACGGACAGGGGGCGGTGAGCAGTTCTTC.

This clonotype was picked up many times. The CDR3 here is CASSPGPGYNSPLHF. CDR3 nucleotides: TGCGCCAGCAGCCCGGGACCTGGGTATAATTCACCCCTCCACTTT. The chain uses TRBV5-1 and TRBJ1-6, with TRBD1 as a possible D gene (5 bases). This CDR3 has 15 residues. CDR1 and CDR2 from the germline V gene are SGHRS and YFSETQ. V lost 4 bases to trimming and J lost 4 bases, with 12 bases between them. Filled out from reference TRBV5-1 and TRBJ1-6, the complete variable domain reads KAGVTQTPRYLIKTRGQQVTLSCSPISGHRSVSWYQQTPGQGLQFLFEYFSETQRNKGNFPGRFSGRQFSNSRSEMNVSTLELGDSALYLCASSPGPGYNSPLHFGNGTRLTVT.

This clonotype was recorded many times. The chain carries TRBV15 and TRBJ2-2; no firm D call. The V gene's germline CDR1 is LNHNV and CDR2 YYDKDF (reference sequence). This CDR3 comprises 14 residues. With 4 bases removed from V and 4 bases from J, the gap between germline ends came to 10 bases. The CDR3: CATSTSPRTGELFF. The CDR3 bases are TGTGCCACCAGCACCAGCCCGCGCACCGGGGAGCTGTTTTTT. Using reference TRBV15 and TRBJ2-2 for the parts outside the CDR3, the full variable domain is DAMVIQNPRYQVTQFGKPVTLSCSQTLNHNVMYWYQQKSSQAPKLLFHYYDKDFNNEADTPDNFQSRRPNTSFCFLDIRSPGLGDTAMYLCATSTSPRTGELFFGEGSRLTVL.

Ten or more counts support this clonotype. The CDR3 is CASSPPGQGARTQFF. DNA of the CDR3: TGCGCCAGCAGCCCCCCAGGACAGGGGGCGCGTACGCAGTTCTTC. J is TRBJ2-1 and V is TRBV5-1, with 11 bases that match TRBD1. The CDR3 contains 15 residues. The V gene's germline CDR1 is SGHRS and CDR2 YFSETQ. J was trimmed by 12 bases and V by 4 bases; bases with no gene match: 12.

This clonotype was recorded many times. This chain links TRBV24-1 with TRBJ1-5; possibly TRBD1 for D (5 bases). The CDR3 extends over 13 amino acids. CDR1 and CDR2 (germline): KGHDR, SFDVKD. V was trimmed by 5 bases and J by 6 bases, leaving 10 bases between them. CDR3 amino acids: CATSVGVSQPQHF. DNA of the CDR3: TGTGCCACCAGTGTGGGGGTGAGTCAGCCCCAGCATTTT.

This clonotype was detected many times. The CDR3 reads CASSLYGTGGGTEAFF. As DNA, the CDR3 is TGTGCCAGCAGTTTATACGGGACAGGGGGGGGCACTGAAGCTTTCTTT. This chain links TRBV27 with TRBJ1-1; 11 nucleotides match TRBD1. The CDR3 contains 16 residues. Germline V lookup: CDR1 MNHEY, CDR2 SMNVEV (reference sequence). After removal of 1 base from V and 4 bases from J, the junction contained 5 bases not matched to a gene.

In the case of this clonotype: This sequence may be a read error, since a much larger clone differs from it by one base. V is TRBV30 and J is TRBJ2-7, with 9 bases fitting TRBD1. Germline values: CDR1 GTSNPN, CDR2 SVGIG (reference sequence). This CDR3 has 15 residues. The ends lost 3 bases at V and 2 bases at J; junction bases unmatched: 8. The CDR3 region is CAWSLGTGNPYEQYF. CDR3 bases: TGTGCCTGGAGCCTTGGGACAGGGAACCCCTACGAGCAGTACTTC.

This clonotype was counted a few times. The chain carries TRBV7-9 and TRBJ1-1; D call uncertain. The ends were cut back, 1 base at V and 7 bases at J, with 28 bases in the middle. Germline CDR1 is SEHNR and CDR2 is FQNEAQ (reference sequence). CDR3 length equals 19 residues. In nucleotides, the CDR3 is TGTGCCAGCAGCTTAGGACGGTCTATGGGTAAAGGGATGGGTAATGAAGCTTTCTTT. It encodes CASSLGRSMGKGMGNEAFF.

A few counts support this clonotype. This chain links TRBV2 with TRBJ1-6; possible D gene TRBD1, 6 bases. The CDR3 consists of 15 residues. V gave up 4 bases and J gave up 10 bases, with 17 bases separating them. The germline gives CDR1 SNHLY, CDR2 FYNNEI. CDR3 amino acids: CASSGWTEQGSPLHF. CDR3 nucleotides: TGTGCCAGCAGTGGATGGACAGAGCAGGGCTCACCCCTCCACTTT.

This clonotype has a count of ten or more. The chain links TRBV20-1 to TRBJ2-5; D uncertain. CDR1 and CDR2 (germline): DFQATT, SNEGSKA (reference sequence). The CDR3 extends over 12 amino acids. The germline V and J ends were trimmed by 6 bases and 1 base, with 9 bases remaining between them. This chain's CDR3 is CSALRTQETQYF. The CDR3 DNA reads TGCAGTGCACTCAGAACCCAAGAGACCCAGTACTTC.

As to this clonotype: A much larger clone sits a single nucleotide away, making a read error possible. The J gene is TRBJ1-1, the V gene TRBV28; D uncertain. Germline CDR1 is MDHEN and CDR2 is SYDVKM. CDR3 length: 14 residues. V lost 2 bases to trimming and J lost 3 bases, with 10 bases between them. CDR3 nucleotide sequence: TGTGCCAGCAGTTTAATCTGGGAGGACACTGAAGCTTTCTTT. Translating it yields CASSLIWEDTEAFF.

This clonotype occurred many times. The V and J genes are TRBV12-3 or TRBV12-4 and TRBJ2-1; TRBD2 might be the D (6 bases). This CDR3 has 15 residues. Trimming shortened V by 4 bases and J by 2 bases, and 12 bases separated the two germline ends. In DNA, the CDR3 is TGTGCCAGCAGTTGGGGGGAGGTCACCTACAATGAGCAGTTCTTC. Its protein product is CASSWGEVTYNEQFF.

This clonotype occurred many times. The V and J genes are TRBV5-1 and TRBJ1-2, with 9 positions matching TRBD1. The CDR3 contains 14 residues. V was clipped by 7 bases and J by 4 bases; unmatched bases: 8. CDR1 and CDR2 (germline): SGHRS, YFSETQ. CDR3 coding DNA: TGCGCCAGCCGTCCCGGGACAGGGACCTATGGCTACACCTTC. This sequence encodes CASRPGTGTYGYTF.